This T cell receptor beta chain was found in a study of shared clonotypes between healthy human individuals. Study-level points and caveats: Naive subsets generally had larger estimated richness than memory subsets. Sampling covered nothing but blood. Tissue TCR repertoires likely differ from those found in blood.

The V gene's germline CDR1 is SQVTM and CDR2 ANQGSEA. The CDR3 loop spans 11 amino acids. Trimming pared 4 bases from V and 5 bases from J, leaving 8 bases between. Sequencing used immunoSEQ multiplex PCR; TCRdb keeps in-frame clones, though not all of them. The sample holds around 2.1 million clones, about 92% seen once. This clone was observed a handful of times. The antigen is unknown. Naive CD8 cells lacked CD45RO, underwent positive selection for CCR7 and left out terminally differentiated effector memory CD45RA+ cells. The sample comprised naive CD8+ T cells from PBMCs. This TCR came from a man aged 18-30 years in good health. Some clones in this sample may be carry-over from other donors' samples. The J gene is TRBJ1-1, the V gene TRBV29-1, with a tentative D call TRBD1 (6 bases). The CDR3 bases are TGCAGCGTTGGGGGGCCTACTGAAGCTTTCTTT. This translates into CSVGGPTEAFF.